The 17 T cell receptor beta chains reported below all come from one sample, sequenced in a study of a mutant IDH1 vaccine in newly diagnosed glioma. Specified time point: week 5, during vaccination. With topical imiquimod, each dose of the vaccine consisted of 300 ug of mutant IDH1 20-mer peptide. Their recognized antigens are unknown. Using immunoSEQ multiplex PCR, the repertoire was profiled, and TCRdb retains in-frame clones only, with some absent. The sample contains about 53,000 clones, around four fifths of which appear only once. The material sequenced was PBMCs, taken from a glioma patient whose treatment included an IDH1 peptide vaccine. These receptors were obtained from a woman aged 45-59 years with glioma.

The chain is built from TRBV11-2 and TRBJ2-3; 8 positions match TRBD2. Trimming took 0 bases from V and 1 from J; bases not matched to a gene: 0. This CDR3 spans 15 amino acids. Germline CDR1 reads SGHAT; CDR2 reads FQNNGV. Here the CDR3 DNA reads TGTGCCAGCAGCTTAGAGCGGGGGGGCACAGATACGCAGTATTTT. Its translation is CASSLERGGTDTQYF.

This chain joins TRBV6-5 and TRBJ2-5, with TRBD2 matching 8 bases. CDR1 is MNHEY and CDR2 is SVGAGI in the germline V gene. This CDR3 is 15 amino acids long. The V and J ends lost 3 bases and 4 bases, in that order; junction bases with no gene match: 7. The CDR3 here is CASSYLGGEGETQYF. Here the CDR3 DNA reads TGTGCCAGCAGTTATCTCGGGGGGGAAGGAGAGACCCAGTACTTC.

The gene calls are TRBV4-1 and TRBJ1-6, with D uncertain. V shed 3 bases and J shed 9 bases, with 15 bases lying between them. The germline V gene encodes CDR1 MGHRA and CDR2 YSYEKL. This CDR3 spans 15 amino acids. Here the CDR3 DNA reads TGCGCCAGCAGCCACGACGGGGAATTCGGTTCACCCCTCCACTTT. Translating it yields CASSHDGEFGSPLHF.

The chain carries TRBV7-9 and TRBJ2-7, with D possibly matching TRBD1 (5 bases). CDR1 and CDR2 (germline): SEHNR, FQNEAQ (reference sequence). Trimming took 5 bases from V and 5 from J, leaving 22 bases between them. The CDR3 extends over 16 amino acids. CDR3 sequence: CASSPWGIGAVNEQYF. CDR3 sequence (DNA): TGTGCCAGCAGCCCCTGGGGAATTGGGGCTGTCAACGAGCAGTACTTC. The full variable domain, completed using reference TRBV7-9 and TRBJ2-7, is DTGVSQNPRHKITKRGQNVTFRCDPISEHNRLYWYRQTLGQGPEFLTYFQNEAQLEKSRLLSDRFSAERPKGSFSTLEIQRTEQGDSAMYLCASSPWGIGAVNEQYFGPGTRLTVT.

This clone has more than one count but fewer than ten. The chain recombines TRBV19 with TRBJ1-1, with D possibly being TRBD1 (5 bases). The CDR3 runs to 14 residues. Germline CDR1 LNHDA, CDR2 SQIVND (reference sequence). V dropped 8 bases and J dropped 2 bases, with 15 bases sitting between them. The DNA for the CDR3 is TGTGCCAGTGCGGAAGGGCAGGGTAACACTGAAGCTTTCTTT. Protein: CASAEGQGNTEAFF.

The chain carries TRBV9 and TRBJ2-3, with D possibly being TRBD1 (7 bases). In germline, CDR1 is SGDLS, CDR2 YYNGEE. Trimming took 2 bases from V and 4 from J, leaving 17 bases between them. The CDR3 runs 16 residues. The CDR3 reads CASSVTGQGGPDTQYF. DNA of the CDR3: TGTGCCAGCAGCGTGACGGGGCAGGGGGGTCCAGATACGCAGTATTTT.

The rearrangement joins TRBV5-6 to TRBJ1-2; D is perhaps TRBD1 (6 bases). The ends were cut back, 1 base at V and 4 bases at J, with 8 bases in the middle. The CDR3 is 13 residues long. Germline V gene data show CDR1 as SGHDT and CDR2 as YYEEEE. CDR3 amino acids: CASSLTGSYGYTF. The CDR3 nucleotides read TGTGCCAGCAGCTTGACAGGGAGCTATGGCTACACCTTC.

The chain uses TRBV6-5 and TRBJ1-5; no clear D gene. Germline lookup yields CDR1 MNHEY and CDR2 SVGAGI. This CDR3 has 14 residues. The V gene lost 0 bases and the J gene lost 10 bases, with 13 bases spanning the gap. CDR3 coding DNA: TGTGCCAGCAGTTACTCGCGACCCCCGGGTCCCCAGCATTTT. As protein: CASSYSRPPGPQHF.

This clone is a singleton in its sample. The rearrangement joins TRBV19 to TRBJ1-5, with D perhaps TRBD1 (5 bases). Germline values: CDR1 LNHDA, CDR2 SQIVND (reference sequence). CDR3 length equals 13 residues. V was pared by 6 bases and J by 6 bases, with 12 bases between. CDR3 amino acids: CASRQDYIQPQHF. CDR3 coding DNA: TGTGCCAGTAGACAGGATTACATTCAGCCCCAGCATTTT.

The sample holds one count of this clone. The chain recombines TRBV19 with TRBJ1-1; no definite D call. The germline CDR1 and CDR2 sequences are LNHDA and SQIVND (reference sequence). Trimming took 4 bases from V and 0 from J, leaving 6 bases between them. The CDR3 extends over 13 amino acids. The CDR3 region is CASSNQLNTEAFF. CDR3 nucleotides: TGTGCCAGTAGTAACCAGCTGAACACTGAAGCTTTCTTT.

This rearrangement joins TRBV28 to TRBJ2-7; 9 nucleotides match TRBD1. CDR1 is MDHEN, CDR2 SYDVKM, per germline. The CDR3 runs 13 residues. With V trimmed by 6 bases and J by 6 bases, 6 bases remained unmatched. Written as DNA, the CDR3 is TGTGCCAGCAGCGACAGGGGGTCGTCCGAGCAGTACTTC. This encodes CASSDRGSSEQYF.

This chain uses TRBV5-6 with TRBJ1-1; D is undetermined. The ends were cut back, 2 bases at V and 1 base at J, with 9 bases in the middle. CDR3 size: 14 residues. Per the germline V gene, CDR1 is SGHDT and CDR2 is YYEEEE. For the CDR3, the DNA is TGTGCCAGCAGCTTAGGGAGGGCGAACACTGAAGCTTTCTTT. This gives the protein CASSLGRANTEAFF.

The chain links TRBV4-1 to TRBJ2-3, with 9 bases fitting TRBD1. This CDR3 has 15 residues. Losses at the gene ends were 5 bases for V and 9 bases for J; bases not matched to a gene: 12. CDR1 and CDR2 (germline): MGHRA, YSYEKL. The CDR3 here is CASSETPGQGTTQYF. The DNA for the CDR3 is TGCGCCAGCAGCGAGACTCCGGGACAGGGTACCACGCAGTATTTT.

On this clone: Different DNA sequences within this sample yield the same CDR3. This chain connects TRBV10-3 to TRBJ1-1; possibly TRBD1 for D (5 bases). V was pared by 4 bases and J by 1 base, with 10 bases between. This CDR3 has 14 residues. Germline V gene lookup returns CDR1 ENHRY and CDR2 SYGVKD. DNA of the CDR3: TGTGCCATCAGTGCCGGGACGGCGAACACTGAAGCTTTCTTT. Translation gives CAISAGTANTEAFF.

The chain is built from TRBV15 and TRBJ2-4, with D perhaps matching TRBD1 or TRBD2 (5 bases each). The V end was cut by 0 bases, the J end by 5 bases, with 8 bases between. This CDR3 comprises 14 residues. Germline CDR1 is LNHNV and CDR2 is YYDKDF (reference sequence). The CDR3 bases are TGTGCCACCAGCAGAGACCGGGACGAAAACATTCAGTACTTC. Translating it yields CATSRDRDENIQYF.

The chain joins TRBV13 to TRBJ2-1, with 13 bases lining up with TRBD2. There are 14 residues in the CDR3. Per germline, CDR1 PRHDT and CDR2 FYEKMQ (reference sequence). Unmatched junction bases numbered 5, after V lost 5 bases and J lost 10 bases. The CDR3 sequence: CASSPRLAGGEQFF. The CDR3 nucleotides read TGTGCCAGCAGCCCCCGACTAGCGGGGGGCGAGCAGTTCTTC.

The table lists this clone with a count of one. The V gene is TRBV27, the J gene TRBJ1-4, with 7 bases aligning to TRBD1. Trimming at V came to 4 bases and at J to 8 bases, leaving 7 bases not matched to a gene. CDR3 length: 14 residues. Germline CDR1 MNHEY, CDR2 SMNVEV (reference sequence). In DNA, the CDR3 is TGTGCCAGCAGTTCCCCGGGGACAGCCGAAAAACTGTTTTTT. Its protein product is CASSSPGTAEKLFF.